The TCR beta chain described here comes from a study of cytomegalovirus exposure and HLA in healthy donors. Broader study findings: Researchers reported that a few CMV-associated chains were confirmed in vitro as CMV antigen-specific. Several of the most significant clusters appeared, in a later analysis, to be linked to common viral pathogens.

For this clone: No antigen is known for it. Other DNA variants within this sample encode the same CDR3.

The V and J ends lost 3 bases and 4 bases respectively, with 9 bases between them. The CDR3 length is 13 residues. Germline-derived CDR1 and CDR2 are SNHLY and FYNNEI. Both 60 Vbeta primers and 13 Jbeta primers went into the PCR. Produced via immunoSEQ multiplex PCR; TCRdb's table is partial and in-frame only. The table shows under 200,000 clones, with 84% occurring only once. This chain links TRBV2 with TRBJ1-1; TRBD1 might be the D (5 bases). The sequencing sample was made of PBMCs. The receptor was isolated from a man between 50 and 59 years old in good health and CMV-seropositive. The CDR3 nucleotides read TGTGCCAGCAGTGATCAGGGTGGCACTGAAGCTTTCTTT. This gives the protein CASSDQGGTEAFF. The full variable domain, in which reference TRBV2 and TRBJ1-1 provide the parts outside the CDR3, is EPEVTQTPSHQVTQMGQEVILRCVPISNHLYFYWYRQILGQKVEFLVSFYNNEISEKSEIFDDQFSVERPDGSNFTLKIRSTKLEDSAMYFCASSDQGGTEAFFGQGTRLTVV.